The 16 T cell receptor beta chains presented below share a single source sample, sequenced in a study of blood T cell repertoires in COVID-19. Data came from immunoSEQ multiplex PCR; TCRdb stores just in-frame clones and leaves some out. The table lists roughly 100,000 clones, 65% to 90% of them singletons, with roughly 4% in the top ten. Sequenced sample: peripheral blood. These receptors were collected from a man aged 45-60 years with acute or convalescent COVID-19.

The rearrangement joins TRBV6-6 to TRBJ2-3; maybe TRBD1 (6 bases). The CDR3 has 17 residues. CDR1 is MNHNY and CDR2 is SVGAGI in the germline V gene (reference sequence). Trimming took 5 bases from V and 0 from J, leaving 18 bases between them. The chain's CDR3 is CASSRLSTGSSTDTQYF. CDR3 nucleotide sequence: TGTGCCAGCAGTCGCCTCAGTACAGGGTCAAGCACAGATACGCAGTATTTT.

This chain joins TRBV11-2 and TRBJ1-4, with TRBD1 as a possible D gene (5 bases). CDR1 and CDR2 from the germline V gene are SGHAT and FQNNGV. This CDR3 spans 16 amino acids. The V end lost 1 base, the J end lost 0 bases, and 9 bases lay between the germline ends. CDR3: CASSLGQTATNEKLFF. The CDR3 DNA reads as TGTGCCAGCAGCTTAGGACAGACCGCAACTAATGAAAAACTGTTTTTT.

The V gene is TRBV10-2, the J gene TRBJ2-3; 9 positions match TRBD2. The CDR3 extends over 15 amino acids. V lost 3 bases, J lost 5 bases, and 6 bases stayed unmatched. Germline assignment: CDR1 WSHSY and CDR2 SAAADI. The CDR3 reads CASSDASGAEDTQYF. Here the CDR3 DNA reads TGCGCCAGCAGTGATGCTAGCGGGGCAGAAGATACGCAGTATTTT.

The CDR3 sequence: CASSVGPGTGGIYEQYF. The CDR3 DNA sequence: TGTGCCAGCAGCGTGGGCCCCGGGACAGGGGGTATCTACGAGCAGTACTTC. The V call is TRBV5-5, the J call TRBJ2-7; 11 bases line up with TRBD1. The CDR3 consists of 17 residues. CDR1 and CDR2 (germline): SGHKS, YYEKEE (reference sequence). Losses at the gene ends were 4 bases for V and 3 bases for J; bases not matched to a gene: 12.

The rearrangement links TRBV14 to TRBJ2-1, with 10 positions matching TRBD2. The CDR3 spans 16 residues. V shed 3 bases, J shed 2 bases, and the junction held 4 bases outside the gene matches. Germline assignment: CDR1 SGHDN and CDR2 FVKESK. CDR3 protein: CASSHRLAGPYNEQFF. CDR3 in DNA: TGTGCCAGCAGCCACAGACTAGCGGGCCCCTACAATGAGCAGTTCTTC.

V is TRBV7-6 and J is TRBJ1-5, with a possible D match to TRBD1 (6 bases). CDR3 length: 17 residues. CDR1 and CDR2 from the germline V gene are SGHVS and FNYEAQ. The V end was cut by 4 bases, the J end by 0 bases, with 16 bases between. The CDR3 spells CASSSSRDRYSNQPQHF. Written as DNA, the CDR3 is TGTGCCAGCAGCTCCTCGCGAGACAGGTATAGCAATCAGCCCCAGCATTTT.

The chain joins TRBV19 to TRBJ2-5; 7 bases fit TRBD1. This CDR3 contains 14 residues. Germline trimming cut 4 bases from V and 5 bases from J; bases unmatched to any gene: 7. The germline V gene encodes CDR1 LNHDA and CDR2 SQIVND (reference sequence). The CDR3 region has the DNA TGTGCCAGTAGTACACAGGGGAATCGGGAGACCCAGTACTTC. It codes for CASSTQGNRETQYF.

In its sample, this clone was seen once. J is TRBJ2-7 and V is TRBV6-4; D unresolved. The V gene's germline CDR1 is MRHNA and CDR2 SNTAGT. The V end lost 4 bases, the J end lost 2 bases, and 12 bases lay between the germline ends. The CDR3 loop spans 14 amino acids. CDR3 amino acids: CASSVLWLPYEQYF. CDR3 nucleotides: TGTGCCAGCAGTGTCCTATGGTTACCCTACGAGCAGTACTTC.

This clone was seen a handful of times. This rearrangement joins TRBV28 to TRBJ2-5, with D possibly TRBD2 on 6 matching bases. The CDR3 consists of 15 residues. V was cut by 5 bases and J by 3 bases, with 16 bases left in between. The germline gives CDR1 MDHEN, CDR2 SYDVKM. The CDR3 coding sequence is TGTGCCAGCAGTCCCACCGGGACTCTCGAAGAGACCCAGTACTTC. Translation gives CASSPTGTLEETQYF.

The chain couples TRBV5-6 to TRBJ2-7, with D possibly matching TRBD2 (7 bases). The V gene lost 3 bases and the J gene lost 5 bases, with 15 bases spanning the gap. Per the germline V gene, CDR1 is SGHDT and CDR2 is YYEEEE. The CDR3 loop spans 14 amino acids. This CDR3 reads CASSSRGGSHEQYF. DNA for the CDR3: TGTGCCAGCAGCTCTAGGGGGGGGAGTCACGAGCAGTACTTC.

As to this clone: A junction end diverges from the germline sequence, so it may reflect a read error. The chain links TRBV7-7 to TRBJ2-1; D unresolved. Germline lookup yields CDR1 SSHAT and CDR2 FNYEAQ (reference sequence). This CDR3 region has 13 residues. CDR3 DNA sequence: TGTGCTAGCAGCTTCGCCGAAACTAATGAGCAGTTCTTC. Translated, it gives CASSFAETNEQFF.

The chain carries TRBV2 and TRBJ1-4; the match to TRBD1 covers 9 bases. Germline CDR1 is SNHLY and CDR2 is FYNNEI. CDR3 length: 14 residues. With 4 bases clipped from V and 7 bases from J, the junction kept 4 bases outside the gene matches. The CDR3 reads CASSVGQGFEKLFF. The CDR3 nucleotides read TGTGCCAGCAGTGTGGGACAGGGATTTGAAAAACTGTTTTTT. The full variable domain, completed using reference TRBV2 and TRBJ1-4, is EPEVTQTPSHQVTQMGQEVILRCVPISNHLYFYWYRQILGQKVEFLVSFYNNEISEKSEIFDDQFSVERPDGSNFTLKIRSTKLEDSAMYFCASSVGQGFEKLFFGSGTQLSVL.

V gene TRBV5-4 combines with J gene TRBJ1-5; 8 bases are shared with TRBD1. This CDR3 is built from 15 residues. Germline CDR1 SGHNT, CDR2 YYREEE (reference sequence). With 4 bases clipped from V and 4 bases from J, the junction kept 7 bases outside the gene matches. The CDR3 DNA reads TGTGCCAGCAGCCTGGGGACAGGCTGGAATCAGCCCCAGCATTTT. It yields the protein CASSLGTGWNQPQHF.

The chain joins TRBV6-5 to TRBJ1-1; D remains ambiguous. Trimming cost V 2 bases and J 0 bases, with 7 bases left between them. The CDR3 sequence is 14 residues long. Germline V gene lookup returns CDR1 MNHEY and CDR2 SVGAGI. The CDR3, as DNA: TGTGCCAGCAGTTACGGACTGATGAACACTGAAGCTTTCTTT. Translation: CASSYGLMNTEAFF.

The chain has TRBV11-2 and TRBJ1-1; 7 bases align to TRBD1. The CDR3 is 14 amino acids. Germline V gives CDR1 SGHAT, CDR2 FQNNGV. V was clipped by 5 bases and J by 4 bases; unmatched bases: 7. Here the CDR3 DNA reads TGTGCCAGCAGCCAGGACAGGTGGGCCACTGAAGCTTTCTTT. Translating gives CASSQDRWATEAFF.

This chain joins TRBV24-1 and TRBJ2-5; TRBD1 matches 9 bases. CDR1 and CDR2 from the germline V gene are KGHDR and SFDVKD. V lost 8 bases to trimming and J lost 2 bases; unmatched junction nucleotides: 2. CDR3 size: 13 residues. The CDR3 region is CATMGTGQETQYF. The CDR3, as DNA: TGTGCCACCATGGGGACAGGGCAAGAGACCCAGTACTTC.